The T cell receptor beta chain described here comes from a study of blood T cell repertoires in COVID-19. Across the study: Acute-phase and convalescent COVID-19 samples originated in the United States, Italy and Spain.

Some clones are missing from TCRdb's copy, which holds only in-frame ones; the method was immunoSEQ multiplex PCR. The sample yields 35,000 to 40,000 clones, over 80% seen once. The source is a human donor in a cohort sampled during active COVID-19. What was sequenced was peripheral blood.

CDR3 loop: CASSQARTGGHGYTF. The CDR3 region has the DNA TGTGCCAGCAGCCAAGCCCGGACAGGGGGACATGGCTACACCTTC. This chain links TRBV11-2 with TRBJ1-2; 10 nucleotides align to TRBD1. Germline values: CDR1 SGHAT, CDR2 FQNNGV. After removal of 5 bases from V and 6 bases from J, the junction contained 9 bases not matched to a gene. This CDR3 has 15 amino acids. Together with reference TRBV11-2 and TRBJ1-2, the CDR3 gives the full variable domain: EAGVAQSPRYKIIEKRQSVAFWCNPISGHATLYWYQQILGQGPKLLIQFQNNGVVDDSQLPKDRFSAERLKGVDSTLKIQPAKLEDSAVYLCASSQARTGGHGYTFGSGTRLTVV.